This TCR beta chain is from a study of T cell repertoires in cytomegalovirus infection. Study-wide context: In public TCR beta signatures, there were indications of both CMV infection and matching HLA type. Study-wide points: The study found HLA-C-restricted CMV-specific TCR beta clonotypes dominating the ex vivo response. Identification of carriers of CMV plus the relevant HLA was performed using cumulative public TCR beta family frequency.

CDR1 and CDR2 (germline): KGHSH, LQKENI. This CDR3 contains 17 residues. V was shortened by 1 base and J by 0 bases, with 13 bases between the two germline ends. This clonotype was observed a handful of times. The antigen remains unidentified. Each CDR3 protein is one row after TCRdb ran MiXCR on the reads. The sample records approximately 50,000 distinct CDR3 sequences, around 20% being singletons. The TCR sequence derives from a human donor in good health (CMV status not recorded). Some clones in this sample may be carry-over from other donors' samples. This material consisted of CD8+ T cells from cultured PBMCs, taken from culture after CMV antigen stimulation. V gene TRBV18 combines with J gene TRBJ2-1; D is perhaps TRBD1 or TRBD2 (5 bases each). The CDR3 sequence is CASSPLWGSASYNEQFF. CDR3 nucleotide sequence: TGTGCCAGCTCACCACTATGGGGGTCTGCCTCCTACAATGAGCAGTTCTTC.